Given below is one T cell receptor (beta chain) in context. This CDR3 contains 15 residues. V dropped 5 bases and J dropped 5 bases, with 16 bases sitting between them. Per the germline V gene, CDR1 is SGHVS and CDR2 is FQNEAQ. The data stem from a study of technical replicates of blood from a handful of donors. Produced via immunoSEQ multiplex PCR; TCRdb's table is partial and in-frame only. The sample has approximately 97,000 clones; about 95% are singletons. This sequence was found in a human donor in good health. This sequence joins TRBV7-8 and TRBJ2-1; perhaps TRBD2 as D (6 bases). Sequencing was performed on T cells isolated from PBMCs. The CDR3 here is CASSPVPAGNNEQFF. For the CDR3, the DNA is TGTGCCAGCAGCCCAGTTCCAGCGGGCAACAATGAGCAGTTCTTC.